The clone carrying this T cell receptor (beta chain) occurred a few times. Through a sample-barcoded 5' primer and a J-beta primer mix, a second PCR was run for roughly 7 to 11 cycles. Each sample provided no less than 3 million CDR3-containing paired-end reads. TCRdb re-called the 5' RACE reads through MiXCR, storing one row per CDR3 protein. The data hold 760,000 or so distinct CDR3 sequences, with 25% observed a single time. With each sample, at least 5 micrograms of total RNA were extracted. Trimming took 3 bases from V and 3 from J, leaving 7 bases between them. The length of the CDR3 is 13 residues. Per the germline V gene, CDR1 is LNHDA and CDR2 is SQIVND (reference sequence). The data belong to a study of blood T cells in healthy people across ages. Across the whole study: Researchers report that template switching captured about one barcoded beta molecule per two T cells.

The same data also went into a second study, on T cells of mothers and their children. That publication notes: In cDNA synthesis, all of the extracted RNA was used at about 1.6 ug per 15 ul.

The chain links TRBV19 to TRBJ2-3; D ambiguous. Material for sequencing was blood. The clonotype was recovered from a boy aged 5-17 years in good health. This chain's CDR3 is CASSIVGTDTQYF. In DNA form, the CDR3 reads TGTGCCAGTAGTATTGTGGGGACAGATACGCAGTATTTT.